Following are 31 T cell receptor beta chains from one sample sequenced in a study of CD8+ T cells in alopecia areata. The treatment: oral pan-JAK inhibitor, 5-10 mg twice daily. Extracted from the samples, RNA was reverse transcribed into cDNA to serve as the sequencing template. Assay: immunoSEQ multiplex PCR; the TCRdb copy retains only in-frame clones and omits some. The data contain more than 200,000 clones, approximately 45% of them singletons. This sample comprised CD4+ T cells sorted from blood, obtained at approximately week 36, from a patient treated with tofacitinib. The receptors shown here come from a human donor with alopecia areata.

This sequence joins TRBV7-8 and TRBJ2-3; 11 nucleotides line up with TRBD2. The junction had 3 bases not matched to a gene; V was cut back by 1 base and J by 3 bases. CDR1 and CDR2 (germline): SGHVS, FQNEAQ. The CDR3 is 16 residues long. This CDR3 is CASSLGSGRDTDTQYF. Here the CDR3 DNA reads TGTGCCAGCAGCTTAGGTAGCGGGAGGGATACAGATACGCAGTATTTT.

V is TRBV29-1 and J is TRBJ2-2; 11 nucleotides line up with TRBD2. Trimming took 5 bases from V and 3 from J; bases not matched to a gene: 5. CDR1 is SQVTM, CDR2 ANQGSEA, per germline. The CDR3 totals 15 residues. The CDR3 DNA is TGCAGCGTTTTAGCGGGAGGGCCAGACACCGGGGAGCTGTTTTTT. Residues: CSVLAGGPDTGELFF.

This clone was found a few times. The chain joins TRBV18 to TRBJ1-1, with unresolved D. The CDR3 runs 13 residues. Trimming took off 8 bases at V and 2 bases at J, with 12 bases between the two ends. Germline CDR1 reads KGHSH; CDR2 reads LQKENI. In DNA form, the CDR3 reads TGTGCCAGCACCGCCCAGAAAAACACTGAAGCTTTCTTT. Encoded protein: CASTAQKNTEAFF.

This clone was recorded a few times. This chain links TRBV11-2 with TRBJ2-7, with D uncertain. The germline V gene encodes CDR1 SGHAT and CDR2 FQNNGV. The CDR3 is made up of 11 amino acids. The V gene lost 5 bases and the J gene lost 4 bases, with 6 bases spanning the gap. The CDR3 coding sequence is TGTGCCAGCAGCCCCGATTACGAGCAGTACTTC. It codes for CASSPDYEQYF.

In this sample, this clone turned up a few times. This chain uses TRBV28 with TRBJ2-7; D gene unclear. The V gene lost 2 bases and the J gene lost 1 base, with 15 bases spanning the gap. Germline V CDR1 and CDR2: MDHEN, SYDVKM. The CDR3 spans 16 residues. The CDR3 DNA is TGTGCCAGCAGTTTAATAAGTATGTGGCAGTCCTACGAGCAGTACTTC. Translated, it gives CASSLISMWQSYEQYF.

J is TRBJ2-2 and V is TRBV7-3, with TRBD2 matching over 7 bases. J lost 5 bases, V lost 2 bases, and 5 bases had no gene match. Germline V gene lookup returns CDR1 SGHTA and CDR2 FQGTGA. This CDR3 spans 15 amino acids. The CDR3: CASSLGLAETGELFF. The CDR3 DNA is TGTGCCAGCAGCTTAGGTCTAGCGGAGACCGGGGAGCTGTTTTTT. Full variable domain (missing parts from reference TRBV7-3 and TRBJ2-2): GAGVSQTPSNKVTEKGKYVELRCDPISGHTALYWYRQSLGQGPEFLIYFQGTGAADDSGLPNDRFFAVRPEGSVSTLKIQRTERGDSAVYLCASSLGLAETGELFFGEGSRLTVL.

This chain links TRBV5-4 with TRBJ2-2; TRBD2 matches at 15 bases. This CDR3 has 18 residues. Germline CDR1 reads SGHNT; CDR2 reads YYREEE (reference sequence). Trimming cost V 4 bases and J 0 bases; bases outside gene matches: 4. As DNA, the CDR3 is TGTGCCAGCAGCCCTGGGACTAGCGGGAGGACGAACACCGGGGAGCTGTTTTTT. As protein: CASSPGTSGRTNTGELFF.

This chain uses TRBV30 with TRBJ2-1, with D possibly called TRBD1 or TRBD2 (5 bases each). The CDR3 covers 13 residues. Germline V gene sequence: CDR1 GTSNPN, CDR2 SVGIG (reference sequence). V lost 8 bases and J lost 8, with 19 bases in between. In nucleotides, the CDR3 is TGTGCCCGGGGCCTATCCTCCACCCATGAGCAGTTCTTC. Protein sequence: CARGLSSTHEQFF.

The genes are TRBV7-9 and TRBJ2-5; no reliable D call. Trimming pared 0 bases from V and 9 bases from J, leaving 8 bases between. Germline V gene data show CDR1 as SEHNR and CDR2 as FQNEAQ (reference sequence). The CDR3 covers 12 residues. Here the CDR3 DNA reads TGTGCCAGCAGCTTAGCCCTCACGTCCCAGTACTTC. Amino acid sequence: CASSLALTSQYF. Full variable domain (remainder filled in from reference TRBV7-9 and TRBJ2-5): DTGVSQNPRHKITKRGQNVTFRCDPISEHNRLYWYRQTLGQGPEFLTYFQNEAQLEKSRLLSDRFSAERPKGSFSTLEIQRTEQGDSAMYLCASSLALTSQYFGPGTRLLVL.

This clone was seen only a few times. V gene TRBV19 combines with J gene TRBJ2-2; the D gene is possibly TRBD2 (5 bases). This CDR3 spans 15 amino acids. The V gene's germline CDR1 is LNHDA and CDR2 SQIVND (reference sequence). V was shortened by 3 bases and J by 5 bases, with 13 bases between the two germline ends. The CDR3, as DNA: TGTGCCAGTAGTATCGGGCTAGCCGAAACCGGGGAGCTGTTTTTT. Translating it yields CASSIGLAETGELFF.

This rearrangement joins TRBV30 to TRBJ2-6; D remains ambiguous. Germline CDR1 reads GTSNPN; CDR2 reads SVGIG (reference sequence). V lost 0 bases to trimming and J lost 0 bases, with 6 bases between them. The CDR3 sequence is 15 residues long. The CDR3 sequence: CAWSVHTSGANVLTF. Here the CDR3 DNA reads TGTGCCTGGAGTGTACATACCTCTGGGGCCAACGTCCTGACTTTC.

CDR3 region: CSGMTGPQETQYF. For the CDR3, the DNA is TGCAGCGGGATGACAGGGCCCCAAGAGACCCAGTACTTC. The rearrangement joins TRBV29-1 to TRBJ2-5, with 7 bases that match TRBD1. Looked up from germline, CDR1 is SQVTM and CDR2 is ANQGSEA. Germline trimming cut 7 bases from V and 1 base from J; bases unmatched to any gene: 6. The CDR3 totals 13 residues.

This chain uses TRBV30 with TRBJ2-1, with TRBD2 identical over 12 bases. CDR3 length: 16 amino acids. V lost 3 bases, J lost 7 bases, and 10 bases stayed unmatched. Germline values: CDR1 GTSNPN, CDR2 SVGIG (reference sequence). In DNA form, the CDR3 reads TGTGCCTGGAGCCCCGAGACTAGCGGGAGAAGGAATGAGCAGTTCTTC. Its protein is CAWSPETSGRRNEQFF.

V gene TRBV7-4 combines with J gene TRBJ2-3, with a weak D call TRBD1 (5 bases). Germline V gene lookup returns CDR1 SGHVT and CDR2 SQSDAQ. V was pared by 7 bases and J by 1 base, with 15 bases between. The CDR3 has 15 amino acids. CDR3 coding DNA: TGTGCCAGCAAATTCCCTGGGGCTTGCACAGATACGCAGTATTTT. Amino acids: CASKFPGACTDTQYF.

The sample holds a few counts of this clone. This sequence joins TRBV19 and TRBJ2-1; D tentatively reads TRBD1 or TRBD2 (5 bases each). The CDR3 spans 17 residues. Germline CDR1 and CDR2: LNHDA and SQIVND (reference sequence). Trimming removed 3 bases from V and 0 bases from J, with 15 bases in between. The CDR3 DNA follows: TGTGCCAGTAGTATGCCCCGGGGCGGCGGCTCCTACAATGAGCAGTTCTTC. Its translation is CASSMPRGGGSYNEQFF.

The table lists this clone with a few counts. The chain couples TRBV30 to TRBJ1-2; 9 bases match TRBD1. CDR1 GTSNPN and CDR2 SVGIG come from the germline V gene (reference sequence). This CDR3 has 13 amino acids. V lost 5 bases, J lost 3 bases, and 4 bases stayed unmatched. The CDR3 sequence is CAWGTGIDYGYTF. Written as DNA, the CDR3 is TGTGCCTGGGGGACAGGGATCGACTATGGCTACACCTTC.

This clone showed up just a few times. This chain connects TRBV4-1 to TRBJ2-3, with D perhaps being TRBD1 or TRBD2 (5 bases each). Trimming took 1 base from V and 2 from J, leaving 13 bases between them. The germline gives CDR1 MGHRA, CDR2 YSYEKL. The CDR3 is 16 amino acids. CDR3 region: CASSQVWAGTTDTQYF. In nucleotides, the CDR3 is TGCGCCAGCAGCCAAGTTTGGGCAGGGACCACAGATACGCAGTATTTT.

This chain uses TRBV7-2 with TRBJ1-4; 8 positions match TRBD1. With 3 bases clipped from V and 8 bases from J, the junction kept 2 bases outside the gene matches. Germline CDR1 is SGHTA and CDR2 is FQGNSA. The length of the CDR3 is 13 residues. The CDR3 loop reads CASSFTGGEKLFF. The CDR3 DNA is TGTGCCAGCAGCTTTACAGGGGGGGAAAAACTGTTTTTT.

The chain combines TRBV29-1 with TRBJ2-5, with D possibly called TRBD1 or TRBD2 (6 bases each). The CDR3 consists of 11 residues. Germline CDR1 and CDR2: SQVTM and ANQGSEA. The V gene lost 2 bases and the J gene lost 6 bases, with 7 bases spanning the gap. CDR3 in amino acids: CSVERGQTQYF. CDR3 in DNA: TGCAGCGTTGAACGGGGGCAGACCCAGTACTTC.

The chain uses TRBV11-3 and TRBJ2-7; D may correspond to TRBD1 or TRBD2 (5 bases each). Trimming left V 1 base short and J 3 bases short, with 13 bases between. CDR3 length equals 15 residues. Looked up from germline, CDR1 is SGHNT and CDR2 is YENEEA. This chain's CDR3 is CASSLGGPRFYEQYF. Here the CDR3 DNA reads TGTGCCAGCAGCTTAGGGGGACCGCGTTTCTACGAGCAGTACTTC.

In this sample, this clone turned up many times. The chain is built from TRBV19 and TRBJ1-3, with D perhaps matching TRBD1 (5 bases). The CDR3 runs 17 residues. V lost 5 bases and J lost 0, with 17 bases in between. CDR1 and CDR2 from the germline V gene are LNHDA and SQIVND (reference sequence). The CDR3 is CASSPRRDSDSGNTIYF. For the CDR3, the DNA is TGTGCCAGTAGTCCACGACGGGACTCGGACTCTGGAAACACCATATATTTT.

A few counts support this clone. This sequence joins TRBV27 and TRBJ1-5; D remains ambiguous. V was cut by 8 bases and J by 6 bases, with 11 bases left in between. Germline V gene sequence: CDR1 MNHEY, CDR2 SMNVEV (reference sequence). The CDR3 is 12 residues long. CDR3: CASQTRGQPQHF. The CDR3, as DNA: TGTGCCAGCCAGACCCGCGGTCAGCCCCAGCATTTT.

This clone was observed a few times. V usage is TRBV30 and J usage is TRBJ1-4; D is perhaps TRBD1 (5 bases). Germline values: CDR1 GTSNPN, CDR2 SVGIG (reference sequence). The ends were cut back, 2 bases at V and 1 base at J, with 11 bases in the middle. This CDR3 spans 15 amino acids. The CDR3 sequence: CAWSSGDLTNEKLFF. The CDR3 bases are TGTGCCTGGAGTTCTGGGGACTTAACTAATGAAAAACTGTTTTTT.

The genes are TRBV27 and TRBJ1-2, with a tentative D call TRBD1 (6 bases). V was pared by 4 bases and J by 4 bases, with 13 bases between. CDR1 is MNHEY, CDR2 SMNVEV, per germline (reference sequence). The length of the CDR3 is 14 residues. The CDR3 sequence: CASSSRGGTYGYTF. CDR3 sequence (DNA): TGTGCCAGCAGTTCACGGGGGGGCACCTATGGCTACACCTTC.

The rearrangement links TRBV27 to TRBJ1-2, with a possible D match to TRBD1 (6 bases). The ends were cut back, 5 bases at V and 3 bases at J, with 13 bases in the middle. This CDR3 contains 14 residues. Germline-derived CDR1 and CDR2 are MNHEY and SMNVEV (reference sequence). This chain's CDR3 is CASSASGGHYGYTF. In DNA, the CDR3 is TGTGCCAGCAGTGCCTCGGGGGGCCACTATGGCTACACCTTC.

J is TRBJ2-1 and V is TRBV9, with D perhaps being TRBD1 or TRBD2 (5 bases each). The CDR3 extends over 15 amino acids. The V gene's germline CDR1 is SGDLS and CDR2 YYNGEE. Deletions cut 3 bases from V and 12 bases from J, with 22 bases between. Written as DNA, the CDR3 is TGTGCCAGCAGCGGCTCCCCCGGGACCCATAGCTTGCAGTTCTTC. Amino acid sequence: CASSGSPGTHSLQFF.

This chain joins TRBV29-1 and TRBJ2-3; D may be TRBD2 (6 bases). V dropped 0 bases and J dropped 3 bases, with 16 bases sitting between them. This CDR3 contains 16 residues. Germline loops: CDR1 SQVTM, CDR2 ANQGSEA. The CDR3 loop is CSVEDPLLGRTDTQYF. CDR3 in DNA: TGCAGCGTTGAAGATCCTCTCCTTGGGAGGACAGATACGCAGTATTTT.

The J gene is TRBJ2-2, the V gene TRBV5-1, with no clear D. Germline-derived CDR1 and CDR2 are SGHRS and YFSETQ. The CDR3 has 18 residues. The V and J ends lost 4 bases and 5 bases respectively, with 24 bases between them. CDR3: CASSPNPGTGARTGELFF. CDR3 nucleotide sequence: TGCGCCAGCAGCCCGAACCCGGGTACCGGAGCAAGGACCGGGGAGCTGTTTTTT.

The rearrangement uses TRBV5-1 and TRBJ2-6; D might be TRBD1 (6 bases). The V end was cut by 5 bases, the J end by 2 bases, with 14 bases between. The CDR3 totals 16 residues. Germline CDR1 SGHRS, CDR2 YFSETQ. The CDR3 region is CASSSGQLPGANVLTF. In DNA, the CDR3 is TGCGCCAGCAGTTCCGGACAGCTTCCTGGGGCCAACGTCCTGACTTTC.

This clone was detected a few times. The chain has TRBV18 and TRBJ2-5; D is ambiguous. CDR1 KGHSH and CDR2 LQKENI come from the germline V gene. V dropped 3 bases and J dropped 2 bases, with 10 bases sitting between them. This CDR3 region has 14 residues. This CDR3 is CASSPATQQETQYF. CDR3 sequence (DNA): TGTGCCAGCTCACCTGCAACCCAGCAAGAGACCCAGTACTTC. Together with reference TRBV18 and TRBJ2-5, the CDR3 gives the full variable domain: NAGVMQNPRHLVRRRGQEARLRCSPMKGHSHVYWYRQLPEEGLKFMVYLQKENIIDESGMPKERFSAEFPKEGPSILRIQQVVRGDSAAYFCASSPATQQETQYFGPGTRLLVL.

The table lists this clone with a few counts. V is TRBV11-3 and J is TRBJ2-1; D gene unclear. Trimming took 3 bases from V and 0 from J, leaving 6 bases between them. Looked up from germline, CDR1 is SGHNT and CDR2 is YENEEA. This CDR3 has 14 amino acids. CDR3 sequence reads: CASSFSSSYNEQFF. The CDR3 region has the DNA TGTGCCAGCAGCTTTTCAAGCTCCTACAATGAGCAGTTCTTC.